This T cell receptor beta chain is from a study of T-cell memory formation after mild COVID-19. Study as a whole: The two donors had largely donor-specific TCR clusters.

UMIs and sample barcodes were carried by the TCR alpha and TCR beta cDNA libraries that 5'RACE produced using constant-segment primers. TCRdb fed the 5' RACE reads into MiXCR, producing one record per CDR3 protein. The sample includes about 410,000 distinct CDR3 sequences, about 25% of them seen just once. Overall study findings and caveats: CD4+ contracting clones were found mainly in CM and EM, and CD8+ ones in EMRA. Researchers found some responding clones in pre-infection memory, a sign that cross-reactive memory joined.

The CDR3 covers 12 residues. V lost 10 bases, J lost 4 bases, and 14 bases lay in between. Germline-derived CDR1 and CDR2 are ENHRY and SYGVKD. Comments on this clonotype: Antigen unknown.

Sequenced input: PBMCs or a T cell subset sorted from them (not recorded which). This chain connects TRBV10-3 to TRBJ2-7; no clear D gene. This clonotype was obtained from an adult woman who had mild COVID-19 (a few samples of this study predate the infection). Cell type and time point are not known. The CDR3, as DNA: TGTGCCACCCGAGGTTTAGGGTACGAGCAGTACTTC. It is translated as CATRGLGYEQYF.